Each of the 16 T cell receptor beta chains below was sequenced from the same sample in a study of cytomegalovirus exposure and HLA in healthy donors. Both 60 Vbeta primers and 13 Jbeta primers went into the PCR. The method was immunoSEQ multiplex PCR; TCRdb's version includes in-frame clones alone and lacks a portion of them. The sample carries around 150,000 clones, just under 80% recorded once. The sequenced material came from PBMCs. These receptors were collected from a man between 25 and 39 years old in good health.

The chain has TRBV7-6 and TRBJ1-3; D not certain. Germline CDR1 and CDR2: SGHVS and FNYEAQ. This CDR3 has 16 residues. V lost 1 base and J lost 0, with 10 bases in between. Written as DNA, the CDR3 is TGTGCCAGCAGCTTAGGGCCACGAAACTCTGGAAACACCATATATTTT. Its protein product is CASSLGPRNSGNTIYF.

Worth noting for this clone: The CDR3 end shows no conserved phenylalanine or tryptophan, and so a read error is likely. The gene calls are TRBV28 and TRBJ2-7, with TRBD2 matching 9 bases. The trim removed 6 bases at V and 2 bases at J, leaving 8 bases unmatched. This CDR3 spans 15 amino acids. Looked up from germline, CDR1 is MDHEN and CDR2 is SYDVKM. In DNA form, the CDR3 reads TGTGCCAGCAGCCTGTGGGGCGGGAGGGCCTACGAGCAGTACCTC. This encodes CASSLWGGRAYEQYL.

This clone appeared a few times. The chain joins TRBV19 to TRBJ2-3; weak D call: TRBD2 (6 bases). The V gene's germline CDR1 is LNHDA and CDR2 SQIVND (reference sequence). Trimming left V 3 bases short and J 3 bases short, with 13 bases between. The CDR3 runs to 15 residues. The CDR3 loop reads CASSISPGATDTQYF. The CDR3 coding sequence is TGTGCCAGTAGTATTTCACCGGGAGCGACAGATACGCAGTATTTT.

The J gene is TRBJ2-1, the V gene TRBV2; 7 nucleotides match TRBD2. Germline V gene data show CDR1 as SNHLY and CDR2 as FYNNEI. V lost 3 bases and J lost 4; bases outside the gene matches: 12. CDR3 size: 17 residues. In nucleotides, the CDR3 is TGTGCCAGCAGTGAGCTTCCGGCGGGGCGGGGGTACAATGAGCAGTTCTTC. As protein: CASSELPAGRGYNEQFF.

CDR3 sequence (DNA): TGTGCCAGCAGCTTAAGCGGCCTTTTCTTAGCGAGCGGGACCCAGTACTTC. Its translation is CASSLSGLFLASGTQYF. This sequence joins TRBV7-9 and TRBJ2-5; a weak D match, TRBD2 (5 bases). Trimming stripped 2 bases from V and 7 bases from J, with 23 bases between. Germline values: CDR1 SEHNR, CDR2 FQNEAQ (reference sequence). The CDR3 covers 17 residues.

The chain carries TRBV27 and TRBJ1-5; 10 nucleotides match TRBD1. This CDR3 has 17 amino acids. CDR1 is MNHEY and CDR2 is SMNVEV in the germline V gene (reference sequence). The V segment lost 6 bases and the J segment 0 bases; nucleotides outside the gene matches: 8. In DNA, the CDR3 is TGTGCCAGCAGATCCGGGACAGGGGACTATAGCAATCAGCCCCAGCATTTT. It yields the protein CASRSGTGDYSNQPQHF.

This chain uses TRBV5-1 with TRBJ2-1, with 7 positions matching TRBD2. V trimming: 4 bases; J trimming: 9 bases; junction bases outside the gene matches: 7. The V gene's germline CDR1 is SGHRS and CDR2 YFSETQ. The length of the CDR3 is 13 residues. CDR3 coding DNA: TGCGCCAGCAGCCTGGCTGAGCGGGGTGAGCAGTTCTTC. It is translated as CASSLAERGEQFF.

The chain joins TRBV30 to TRBJ2-2; no firm D call. The germline V gene has CDR1 GTSNPN and CDR2 SVGIG (reference sequence). The V gene lost 2 bases and the J gene lost 6 bases, with 10 bases spanning the gap. CDR3 length equals 13 residues. The CDR3 spells CAWSPFGPGELFF. DNA of the CDR3: TGTGCCTGGAGTCCTTTCGGTCCCGGGGAGCTGTTTTTT.

The J gene is TRBJ1-2, the V gene TRBV6-5; D gene unclear. The germline V gene encodes CDR1 MNHEY and CDR2 SVGAGI. Trimming took 1 base from V and 2 from J, leaving 8 bases between them. The CDR3 extends over 14 amino acids. The CDR3 coding sequence is TGTGCCAGCAGTTACTGGCCGGGGAACTATGGCTACACCTTC. It is translated as CASSYWPGNYGYTF.

The rearrangement joins TRBV19 to TRBJ2-3, with 8 nucleotides matching TRBD2. The CDR3 runs to 15 residues. V shed 6 bases, J shed 4 bases, and the junction held 9 bases outside the gene matches. The germline V gene encodes CDR1 LNHDA and CDR2 SQIVND (reference sequence). For the CDR3, the DNA is TGTGCCAGTAGGGTAGCGGGGTTGGGGGCAGATACGCAGTATTTT. It translates to CASRVAGLGADTQYF.

The chain has TRBV9 and TRBJ2-1; 8 bases map to TRBD1. J lost 9 bases, V lost 0 bases, and 5 bases had no gene match. In germline, CDR1 is SGDLS, CDR2 YYNGEE. The CDR3 is 14 amino acids. The CDR3 sequence: CASSVAYRGIEQFF. As DNA, the CDR3 is TGTGCCAGCAGCGTAGCGTACAGGGGGATTGAGCAGTTCTTC.

This clone was recorded once. The J gene is TRBJ2-5, the V gene TRBV28; 7 nucleotides agree with TRBD1. The better agreement between TRBJ2-7 and the DNA end casts doubt on the J call. The CDR3 sequence is 13 residues long. CDR1 is MDHEN, CDR2 SYDVKM, per germline. In DNA, the CDR3 is TGTGCCAGCCGGGACAGCACCCTTTACGAGCAGTACTTC. The encoded protein is CASRDSTLYEQYF.

This clone was seen a few times. This rearrangement joins TRBV11-3 to TRBJ2-5; the D gene is possibly TRBD2 (5 bases). The J call may not be correct, given that the DNA end is closer to TRBJ2-7. In germline, CDR1 is SGHNT, CDR2 YENEEA. This CDR3 is 15 amino acids long. In nucleotides, the CDR3 is TGTGCCAGCAGCTTCGTGGTGGGAGCGGCCTACGAGCAGTACTTC. This gives the protein CASSFVVGAAYEQYF.

J is TRBJ1-3 and V is TRBV30; 8 bases fit TRBD1. The CDR3 extends over 14 amino acids. CDR1 is GTSNPN and CDR2 is SVGIG in the germline V gene (reference sequence). V trimming: 3 bases; J trimming: 8 bases; junction bases outside the gene matches: 9. In DNA, the CDR3 is TGTGCCTGGAGGAACGACAGGGGTGTTGACACCATATATTTT. It translates to CAWRNDRGVDTIYF.

The V gene is TRBV29-1, the J gene TRBJ1-2; D gene ambiguous. CDR1 is SQVTM, CDR2 ANQGSEA, per germline. The CDR3 sequence is 12 residues long. In DNA, the CDR3 is TGCGGCTACCTAGGAGAAGGCTATGGCTACACCTTC. It is translated as CGYLGEGYGYTF.

The rearrangement joins TRBV6-6 to TRBJ2-7; tentative D call: TRBD2 (6 bases). CDR3 length: 16 amino acids. V lost 6 bases, J lost 4 bases, and 22 bases lay in between. Per the germline V gene, CDR1 is MNHNY and CDR2 is SVGAGI (reference sequence). The CDR3 DNA reads as TGTGCCAGCAGCCATAAGAGGGACGGAGGGCTATACGAGCAGTACTTC. This encodes CASSHKRDGGLYEQYF.